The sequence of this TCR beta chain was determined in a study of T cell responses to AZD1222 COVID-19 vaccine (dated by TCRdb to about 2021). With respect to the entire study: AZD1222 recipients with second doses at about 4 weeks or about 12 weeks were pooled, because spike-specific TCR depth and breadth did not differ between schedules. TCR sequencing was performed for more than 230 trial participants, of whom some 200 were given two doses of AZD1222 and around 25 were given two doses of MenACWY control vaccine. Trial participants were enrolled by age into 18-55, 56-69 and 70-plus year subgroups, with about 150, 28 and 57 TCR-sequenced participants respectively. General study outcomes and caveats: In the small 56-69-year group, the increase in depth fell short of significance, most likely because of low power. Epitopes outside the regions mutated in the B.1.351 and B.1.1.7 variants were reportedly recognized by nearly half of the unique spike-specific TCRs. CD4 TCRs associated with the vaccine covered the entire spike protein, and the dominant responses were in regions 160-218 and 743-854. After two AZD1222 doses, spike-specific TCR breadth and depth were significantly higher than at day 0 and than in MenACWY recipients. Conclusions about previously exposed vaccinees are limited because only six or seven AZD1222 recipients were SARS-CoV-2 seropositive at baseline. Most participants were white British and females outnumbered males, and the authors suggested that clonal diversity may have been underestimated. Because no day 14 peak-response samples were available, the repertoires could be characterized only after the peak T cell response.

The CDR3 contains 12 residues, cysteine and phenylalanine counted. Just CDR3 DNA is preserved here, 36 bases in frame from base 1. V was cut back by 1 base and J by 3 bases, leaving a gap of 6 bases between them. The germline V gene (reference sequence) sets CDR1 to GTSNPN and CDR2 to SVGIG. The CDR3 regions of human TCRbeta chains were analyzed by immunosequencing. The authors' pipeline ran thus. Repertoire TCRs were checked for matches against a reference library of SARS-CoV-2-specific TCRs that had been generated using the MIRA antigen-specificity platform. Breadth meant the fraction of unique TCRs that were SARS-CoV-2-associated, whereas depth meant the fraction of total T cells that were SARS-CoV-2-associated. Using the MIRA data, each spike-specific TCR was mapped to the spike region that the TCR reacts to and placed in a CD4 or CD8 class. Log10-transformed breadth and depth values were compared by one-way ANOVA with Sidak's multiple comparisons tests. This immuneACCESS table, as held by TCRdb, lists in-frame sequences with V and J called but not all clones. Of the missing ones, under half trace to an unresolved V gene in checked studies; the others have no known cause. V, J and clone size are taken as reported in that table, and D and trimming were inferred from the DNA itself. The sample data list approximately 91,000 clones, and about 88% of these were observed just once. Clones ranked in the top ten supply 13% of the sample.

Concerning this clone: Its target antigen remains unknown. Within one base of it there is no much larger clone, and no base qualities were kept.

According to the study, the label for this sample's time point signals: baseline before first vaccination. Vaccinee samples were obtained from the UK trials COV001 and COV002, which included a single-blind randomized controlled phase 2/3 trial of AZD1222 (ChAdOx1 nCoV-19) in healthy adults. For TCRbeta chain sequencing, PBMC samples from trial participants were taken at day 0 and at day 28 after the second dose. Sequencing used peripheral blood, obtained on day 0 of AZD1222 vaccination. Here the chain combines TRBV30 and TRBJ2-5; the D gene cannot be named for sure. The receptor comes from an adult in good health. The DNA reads TGTGCCTGGAGTGCTACGGAAGAGACCCAGTACTTC. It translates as CAWSATEETQYF.